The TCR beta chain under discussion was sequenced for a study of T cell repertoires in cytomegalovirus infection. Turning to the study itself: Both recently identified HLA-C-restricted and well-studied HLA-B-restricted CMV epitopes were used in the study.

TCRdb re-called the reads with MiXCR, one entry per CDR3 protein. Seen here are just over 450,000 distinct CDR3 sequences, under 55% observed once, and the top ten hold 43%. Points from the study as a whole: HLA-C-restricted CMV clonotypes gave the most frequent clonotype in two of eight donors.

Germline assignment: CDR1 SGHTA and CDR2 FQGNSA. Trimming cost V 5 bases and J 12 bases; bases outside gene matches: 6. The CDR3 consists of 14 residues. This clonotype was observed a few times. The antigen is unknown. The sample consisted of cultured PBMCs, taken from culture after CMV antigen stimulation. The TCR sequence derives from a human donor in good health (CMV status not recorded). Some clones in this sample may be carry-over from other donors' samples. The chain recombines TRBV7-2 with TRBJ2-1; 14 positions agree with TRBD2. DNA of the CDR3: TGTGCCAGCAGCGGGACTAGCGGGGGTTTCGGGCAGTTCTTC. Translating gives CASSGTSGGFGQFF.